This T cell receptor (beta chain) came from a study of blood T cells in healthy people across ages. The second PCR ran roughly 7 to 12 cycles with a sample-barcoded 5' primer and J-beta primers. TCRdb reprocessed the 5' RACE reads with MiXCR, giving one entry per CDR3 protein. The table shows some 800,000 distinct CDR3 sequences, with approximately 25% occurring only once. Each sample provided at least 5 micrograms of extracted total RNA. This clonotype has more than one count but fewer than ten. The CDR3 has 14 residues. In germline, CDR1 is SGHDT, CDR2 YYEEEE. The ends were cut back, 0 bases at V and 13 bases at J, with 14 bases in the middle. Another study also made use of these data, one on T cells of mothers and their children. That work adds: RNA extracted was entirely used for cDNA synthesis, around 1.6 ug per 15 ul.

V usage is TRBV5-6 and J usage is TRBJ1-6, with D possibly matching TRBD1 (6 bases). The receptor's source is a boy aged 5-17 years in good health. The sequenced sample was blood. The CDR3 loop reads CASSLAGASSPLHF. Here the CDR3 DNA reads TGTGCCAGCAGCTTGGCAGGGGCGAGTTCGCCCCTCCACTTT.